This T cell receptor (beta chain) was retrieved from a study of T cells in localized non-small cell lung cancer. Profiling relied on immunoSEQ multiplex PCR, and the TCRdb table lists in-frame clones only, not all of them. The sample lists 310 or so clones, about a sixth occurring once. The CDR3 loop spans 14 amino acids. Trimming removed 8 bases from V and 4 bases from J; junction bases left unmatched: 9. The source material was lung tumor tissue, sampled before any cancer treatment. The V gene is TRBV23-1, the J gene TRBJ2-7, with 9 bases fitting TRBD1. TRBV23-1 is filed as an ORF, its function uncertain. The source of this sequence is a male donor aged 60 or older with stage I lung adenocarcinoma. For the CDR3, the DNA is TGCGCCAGCGGAAAGGACAGGGGCGCGTACGAGCAGTACTTC. This codes for CASGKDRGAYEQYF.